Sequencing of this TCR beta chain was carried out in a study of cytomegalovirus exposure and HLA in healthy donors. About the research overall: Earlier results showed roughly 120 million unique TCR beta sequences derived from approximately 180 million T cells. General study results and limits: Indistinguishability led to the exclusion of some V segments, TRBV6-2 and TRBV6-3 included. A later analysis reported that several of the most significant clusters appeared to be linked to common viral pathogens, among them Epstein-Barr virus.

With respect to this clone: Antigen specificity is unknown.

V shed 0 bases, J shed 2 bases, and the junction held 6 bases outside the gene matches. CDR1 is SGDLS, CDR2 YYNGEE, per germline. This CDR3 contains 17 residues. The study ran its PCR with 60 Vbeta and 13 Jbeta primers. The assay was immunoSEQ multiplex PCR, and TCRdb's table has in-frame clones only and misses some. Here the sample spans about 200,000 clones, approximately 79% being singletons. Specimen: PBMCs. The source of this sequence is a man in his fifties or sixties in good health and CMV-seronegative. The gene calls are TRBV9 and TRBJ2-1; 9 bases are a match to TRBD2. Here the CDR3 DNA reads TGTGCCAGCAGCGTAGGGGTAGCGGGAGTAGCCTACAATGAGCAGTTCTTC. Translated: CASSVGVAGVAYNEQFF.